The clone carrying this TCR beta chain has at least ten counts. The data originate from a study of blood T cells in healthy people across ages. The wider study: Template switching recovered approximately one barcoded beta molecule for every two T cells.

Isolation per sample recovered at least 7 million PBMCs. Primed by a sample-barcoded 5' primer and a J-beta primer mix, a second PCR proceeded for 7 to 11 cycles. TCRdb analysed the 5' RACE reads with MiXCR anew, one entry per CDR3 protein. This table holds some 1.8 million distinct CDR3 sequences, approximately 40% found once. The CDR3 length is 14 residues. V lost 5 bases and J lost 8; bases outside the gene matches: 4. Germline CDR1 SGHTA, CDR2 FQGNSA. Sequencing used blood. This TCR was recovered from a human donor in good health. This chain uses TRBV7-2 with TRBJ2-1; TRBD1 aligns across 12 bases. Here the CDR3 reads CASSGGTGGHEQFF. The CDR3 DNA sequence: TGTGCCAGCAGCGGTGGGACAGGGGGCCATGAGCAGTTCTTC.